The rows below give T cell receptor beta chains drawn from one sample of a study of cytomegalovirus exposure and HLA in healthy donors. TCRdb keeps only in-frame clones here, not all; method: immunoSEQ multiplex PCR. The sample includes more than 250,000 clones, 87% of them seen just once. The sequencing input was PBMCs. The receptors come from a woman in her thirties in good health and CMV-seropositive. CDR3s include the opening cysteine and the closing phenylalanine or tryptophan. The D gene is left open where the match is weak. Clone size is stated in some rows and not others, as once, few, many or a class when expanded.

j_call	clone_size	v_call	d_call	cdr3_nt	cdr3_aa
TRBJ2-6	.	TRBV11-1	.	TGTGCCAGCAGCTTAGTGTACGGGGGCATCTCTGGGGCCAACGTCCTGACTTTC	CASSLVYGGISGANVLTF
TRBJ1-1	.	TRBV11-2	.	TGTGCCAGCAGCTATAAATACACTGAAGCTTTCTTT	CASSYKYTEAFF
TRBJ2-1	few	TRBV27	TRBD2	TGTGCCAGCAGTCTAGCGGGAGGGTTAGGTGAGCAGTTCTTC	CASSLAGGLGEQFF
TRBJ1-6	few	TRBV11-2	.	TGTGCCAGCAGCCCAGCCCAGGGCAATTCACCCCTCCACTTT	CASSPAQGNSPLHF
TRBJ2-3	.	TRBV4-1	TRBD2	TGCGCCAGCAGCCAAACCAATAGCGGGGGAAGCACAGATACGCAGTATTTT	CASSQTNSGGSTDTQYF
TRBJ2-3	.	TRBV5-4	TRBD2	TGTGCCAGCAGCTATACTAGCGGGGTGGATACGCAGTATTTT	CASSYTSGVDTQYF
TRBJ2-7	.	TRBV6-1	.	TGTGCCAGCAGGTCAGGAAAATCCTACGAGCAGTACTTC	CASRSGKSYEQYF
TRBJ1-1	once	TRBV7-8	TRBD1	TGTGCCAGCAGCTGGGGACAGGGCACTGAAGCTTTCTTT	CASSWGQGTEAFF
TRBJ2-7	.	TRBV14	TRBD1	TGTGCCAGCAGCTATAGACAGGGTGGCTACGAGCAGTACTTC	CASSYRQGGYEQYF
TRBJ2-2	.	TRBV4-3	.	TGCGCCAGCAGCCAGGCCCAGGGGCTGGGGGAGCTGTTTTTT	CASSQAQGLGELFF
TRBJ1-1	once	TRBV18	TRBD1	TGTGCCAGCTCACCCCGACAGGGGGCTGGGACTGAAGCTTTCTTT	CASSPRQGAGTEAFF
TRBJ1-6	.	TRBV19	TRBD1	TGTGCCAGTAGTATCGGACAGGGGGCCGACTATAATTCACCCCTCCACTTT	CASSIGQGADYNSPLHF
TRBJ1-4	.	TRBV27	.	TGTGCCAGCAGGGGGGGAACTAATGAAAAACTGTTTTTT	CASRGGTNEKLFF
TRBJ2-1	.	TRBV2	.	TGTGCCAGCAGTGAATTAGTTAGCGGAAGCTCCTACAATGAGCAGTTCTTC	CASSELVSGSSYNEQFF
TRBJ1-2	.	TRBV25-1	.	TGTGCCAGCAGTGATATTGGACAAGCGGGGAACTATGGCTACACCTTC	CASSDIGQAGNYGYTF
TRBJ2-7	.	TRBV6-1	.	TGTGCCAGCAGTGAAGCAGAAGGGTACGAGCAGTACTTC	CASSEAEGYEQYF
TRBJ2-7	.	TRBV25-1	.	TGTGCCAGCAGTGAGTTGGGGGAGCAGTACTTC	CASSELGEQYF
TRBJ1-2	.	TRBV28	.	TGTGCCAGCAGTTTATGGGGGCTGAAAGCTAACTATGGCTACACCTTC	CASSLWGLKANYGYTF
TRBJ2-6	.	TRBV5-4	.	TGTGCCAGCAGCCCAAACTCAGGGGGGGCCAACGTCCTGACTTTC	CASSPNSGGANVLTF
TRBJ2-1	.	TRBV13	.	TGTGCCAGCAGCTTAGGCCGAGGGACACCCGGGCGTGAGCAGTTCTTC	CASSLGRGTPGREQFF
TRBJ2-7	.	TRBV5-1	TRBD2	TGCGCCAGCAGCCCGACTAGCGGGAACTACGAGCAGTACTTC	CASSPTSGNYEQYF
TRBJ1-5	.	TRBV4-2	.	TGTGCCAGCAGCCGATCGAGCGCGGCAGGGCACAATCAGCCCCAGCATTTT	CASSRSSAAGHNQPQHF
TRBJ1-5	.	TRBV6-1	.	TGTGCCAGCAGTGAGGGGGGGCGCAGGAGCAATCAGCCCCAGCATTTT	CASSEGGRRSNQPQHF
TRBJ2-5	.	TRBV7-2	TRBD2	TGTGCCAGCAGCTTATTTACTAGCGGGGGGGAAGAGACCCAGTACTTC	CASSLFTSGGEETQYF
TRBJ2-7	.	TRBV25-1	.	TGTGCCAGCAGCCCACACCTATGGCCATACGAGCAGTACTTC	CASSPHLWPYEQYF
TRBJ2-3	.	TRBV7-9	.	TGTGCCAGCAGATCCCAGGCCACCACAGATACGCAGTATTTT	CASRSQATTDTQYF
TRBJ1-2	.	TRBV7-9	.	TGTGCCAGCAGCGCGACGGACAGAATTCATAACTATGGCTACACCTTC	CASSATDRIHNYGYTF
TRBJ2-7	.	TRBV6-1	.	TGTGCCAGCAGTTTTGGAGGGGGCGGGTACGAGCAGTACTTC	CASSFGGGGYEQYF
TRBJ2-1	.	TRBV5-1	.	TGCGCCAGCAGCTTGGGTGGGGGTTCCTACAATGAGCAGTTCTTC	CASSLGGGSYNEQFF
TRBJ2-1	.	TRBV14	TRBD1	TGTGCCAGCAGCCAAGCCGGGACAGCCTACAATGAGCAGTTCTTC	CASSQAGTAYNEQFF
TRBJ2-5	.	TRBV5-1	TRBD1	TGCGCCAGCAGCTATCGACAGGGGGGAGAGACCCAGTACTTC	CASSYRQGGETQYF
TRBJ1-6	.	TRBV7-9	.	TGTGCCAGCAGCCCCCCGGGTTCTAATTCACCCCTCCACTTT	CASSPPGSNSPLHF
TRBJ2-2	.	TRBV4-2	.	TGTGCCAGCAGCCAAGATTCGATAGCGGCGAACACCGGGGAGCTGTTTTTT	CASSQDSIAANTGELFF
TRBJ2-7	.	TRBV9	.	TGTGCCAGCAGTACGGTAACCTACGAGCAGTACTTC	CASSTVTYEQYF
TRBJ2-5	.	TRBV7-8	TRBD2	TGTGCCAGCAGCTTCCCGGGAGGGGGACAAGAGACCCAGTACTTC	CASSFPGGGQETQYF
TRBJ1-5	.	TRBV21-1	.	TGTGCCAGCAGCGGGGGGGGAACGCAGCCCCAGCATTTT	CASSGGGTQPQHF
TRBJ2-7	.	TRBV2	.	TGTGCCAGCATCCGCAGACAGTACGAGCAGTACTTC	CASIRRQYEQYF
TRBJ2-5	.	TRBV27	TRBD1	TGTGCCAGCAGTTCGTGGACAGGGGCACAAGAGACCCAGTACTTC	CASSSWTGAQETQYF
TRBJ1-4	.	TRBV4-2	.	TGTGCCAGCAGCCAAGAGGCGACTGGGGATGAAAAACTGTTTTTT	CASSQEATGDEKLFF
TRBJ2-7	.	TRBV7-2	TRBD1	TGTGCCAGCAGGGAAAGTGTTTGGGACAGCTACGAGCAGTACTTC	CASRESVWDSYEQYF
TRBJ2-2	.	TRBV7-2	.	TGTGCCAGCAGCTTAAGAGCGGCCCCGAGAAACACCGGGGAGCTGTTTTTT	CASSLRAAPRNTGELFF
TRBJ1-6	few	TRBV7-6	.	TGTGCCAGCAGCTTAGAACCGGGGTCACCCCTCCACTTT	CASSLEPGSPLHF
TRBJ2-3	.	TRBV5-1	TRBD2	TGCGCCAGCAGCATTTTTAGGGGTAGCGGGGAGGATACGCAGTATTTT	CASSIFRGSGEDTQYF
TRBJ2-2	.	TRBV6-5	.	TGTGCCAGCAGTTACTCGGGGGAGACTACCGGGGAGCTGTTTTTT	CASSYSGETTGELFF
TRBJ2-7	.	TRBV5-4	.	TGTGCCAGCAGCTTGTCAAGGGATCCCTACGAGCAGTACTTC	CASSLSRDPYEQYF
TRBJ1-2	.	TRBV27	.	TGTGCCAGCAGTTCCCCACCGTCCGGCTACACCTTC	CASSSPPSGYTF
TRBJ2-3	.	TRBV27	TRBD2	TGTGCCAGCAGCCCCTTCAGCGGGGGGGCCAGAACAGATACGCAGTATTTT	CASSPFSGGARTDTQYF
TRBJ2-7	.	TRBV7-6	.	TGTGCCAGCAGCTTAAGTACTAACTACGAGCAGTACTTC	CASSLSTNYEQYF
TRBJ1-6	.	TRBV28	.	TGTGCCACTAGAAGTGGGACACTCATATGGAATTCACCCCTCCACTTT	CATRSGTLIWNSPLHF
TRBJ2-2	.	TRBV7-3	.	TGTGCCAGCAGCTCCAGGGGAGGGCTGAACACCGGGGAGCTGTTTTTT	CASSSRGGLNTGELFF
TRBJ1-2	.	TRBV5-6	.	TGTGCCAGCAGCTTGGAGGGTTTCTATGGCTACACCTTC	CASSLEGFYGYTF